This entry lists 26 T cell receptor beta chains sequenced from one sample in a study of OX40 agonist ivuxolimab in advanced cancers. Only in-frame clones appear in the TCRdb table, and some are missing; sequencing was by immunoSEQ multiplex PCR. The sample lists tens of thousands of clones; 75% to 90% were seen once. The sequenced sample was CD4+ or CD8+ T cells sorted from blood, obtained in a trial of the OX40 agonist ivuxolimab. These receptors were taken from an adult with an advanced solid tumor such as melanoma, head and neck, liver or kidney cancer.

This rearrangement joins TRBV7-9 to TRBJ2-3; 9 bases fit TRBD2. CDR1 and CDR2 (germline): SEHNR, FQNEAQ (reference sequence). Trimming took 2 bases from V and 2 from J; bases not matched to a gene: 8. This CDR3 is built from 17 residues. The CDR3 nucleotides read TGTGCCAGCAGCTTAACAAAGCGGGAGGTTCCCACAGATACGCAGTATTTT. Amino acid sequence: CASSLTKREVPTDTQYF.

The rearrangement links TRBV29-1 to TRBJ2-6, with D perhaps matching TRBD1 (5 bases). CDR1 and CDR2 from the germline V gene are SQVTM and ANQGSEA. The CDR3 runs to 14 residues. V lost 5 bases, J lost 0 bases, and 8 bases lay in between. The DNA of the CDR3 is TGCAGCGTTCAAGGGGACTCTGGGGCCAACGTCCTGACTTTC. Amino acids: CSVQGDSGANVLTF.

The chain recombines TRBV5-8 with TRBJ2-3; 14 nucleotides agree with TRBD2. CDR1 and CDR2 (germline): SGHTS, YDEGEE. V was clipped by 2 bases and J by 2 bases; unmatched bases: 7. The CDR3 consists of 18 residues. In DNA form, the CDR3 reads TGTGCCAGCAGCTTTGGGACTAGCGGGGGAAGCATCACAGATACGCAGTATTTT. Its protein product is CASSFGTSGGSITDTQYF.

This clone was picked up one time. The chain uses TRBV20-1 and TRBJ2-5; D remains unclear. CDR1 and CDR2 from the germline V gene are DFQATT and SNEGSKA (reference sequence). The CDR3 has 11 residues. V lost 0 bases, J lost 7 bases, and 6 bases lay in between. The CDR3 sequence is CSARDGGTQYF. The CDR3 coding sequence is TGCAGTGCTAGAGATGGCGGGACCCAGTACTTC.

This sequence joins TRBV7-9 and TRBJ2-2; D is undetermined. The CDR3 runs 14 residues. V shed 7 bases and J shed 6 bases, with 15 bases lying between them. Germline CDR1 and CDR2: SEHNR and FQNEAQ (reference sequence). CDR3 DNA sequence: TGTGCCAGCACCCCTCGGGTTAGTCCCGGGGAGCTGTTTTTT. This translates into CASTPRVSPGELFF. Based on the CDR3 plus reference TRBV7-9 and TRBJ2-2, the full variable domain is DTGVSQNPRHKITKRGQNVTFRCDPISEHNRLYWYRQTLGQGPEFLTYFQNEAQLEKSRLLSDRFSAERPKGSFSTLEIQRTEQGDSAMYLCASTPRVSPGELFFGEGSRLTVL.

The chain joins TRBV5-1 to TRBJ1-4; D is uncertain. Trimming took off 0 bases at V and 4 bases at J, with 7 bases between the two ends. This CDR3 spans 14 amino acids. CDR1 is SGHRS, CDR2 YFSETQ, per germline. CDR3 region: CASSLASDNEKLFF. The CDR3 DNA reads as TGCGCCAGCAGCTTGGCCAGTGATAATGAAAAACTGTTTTTT.

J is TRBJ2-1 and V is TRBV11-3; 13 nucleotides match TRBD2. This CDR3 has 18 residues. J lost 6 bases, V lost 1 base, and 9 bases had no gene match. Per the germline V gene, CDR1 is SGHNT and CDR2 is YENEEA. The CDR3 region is CASSLVSGTSGTGNEQFF. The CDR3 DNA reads TGTGCCAGCAGCTTAGTTTCCGGGACTAGCGGGACCGGCAATGAGCAGTTCTTC.

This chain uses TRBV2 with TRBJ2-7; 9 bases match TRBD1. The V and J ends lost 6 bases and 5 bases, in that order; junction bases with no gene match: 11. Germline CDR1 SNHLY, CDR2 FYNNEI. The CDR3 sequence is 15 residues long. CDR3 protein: CASRYTGTGKNEQYF. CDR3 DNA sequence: TGTGCCAGCAGGTATACCGGGACAGGGAAAAACGAGCAGTACTTC.

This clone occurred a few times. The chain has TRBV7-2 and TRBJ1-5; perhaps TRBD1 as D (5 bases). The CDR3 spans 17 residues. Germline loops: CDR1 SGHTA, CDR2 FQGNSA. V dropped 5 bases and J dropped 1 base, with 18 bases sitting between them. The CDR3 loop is CASSIGAGIMSNQPQHF. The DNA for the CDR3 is TGTGCCAGCAGCATCGGCGCAGGGATTATGAGCAATCAGCCCCAGCATTTT.

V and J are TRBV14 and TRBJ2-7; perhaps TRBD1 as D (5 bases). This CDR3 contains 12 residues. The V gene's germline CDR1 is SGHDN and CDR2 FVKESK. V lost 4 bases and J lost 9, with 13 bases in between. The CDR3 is CASSLPGLAQYF. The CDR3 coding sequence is TGTGCCAGCAGCCTCCCAGGGTTGGCGCAGTACTTC.

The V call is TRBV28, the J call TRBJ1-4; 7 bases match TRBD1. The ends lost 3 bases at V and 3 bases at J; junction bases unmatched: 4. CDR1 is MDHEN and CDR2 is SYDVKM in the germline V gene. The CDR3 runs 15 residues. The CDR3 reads CASSFQTGSNEKLFF. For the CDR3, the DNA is TGTGCCAGCAGTTTCCAGACAGGGTCTAATGAAAAACTGTTTTTT. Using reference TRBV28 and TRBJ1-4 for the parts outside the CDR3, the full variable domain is DVKVTQSSRYLVKRTGEKVFLECVQDMDHENMFWYRQDPGLGLRLIYFSYDVKMKEKGDIPEGYSVSREKKERFSLILESASTNQTSMYLCASSFQTGSNEKLFFGSGTQLSVL.

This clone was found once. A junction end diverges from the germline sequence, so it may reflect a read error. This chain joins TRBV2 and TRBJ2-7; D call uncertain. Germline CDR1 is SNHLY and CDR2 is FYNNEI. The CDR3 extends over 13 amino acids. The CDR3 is CAGSWKPNYEQYF. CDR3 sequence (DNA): TGTGCCGGCAGCTGGAAACCCAACTACGAGCAGTACTTC.

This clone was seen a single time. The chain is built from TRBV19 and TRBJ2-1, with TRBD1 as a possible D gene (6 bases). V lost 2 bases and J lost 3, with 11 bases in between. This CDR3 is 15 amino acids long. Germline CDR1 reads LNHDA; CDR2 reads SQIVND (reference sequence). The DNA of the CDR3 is TGTGCCAGTAGTATAAGGAAGGACAGCTACAATGAGCAGTTCTTC. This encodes CASSIRKDSYNEQFF.

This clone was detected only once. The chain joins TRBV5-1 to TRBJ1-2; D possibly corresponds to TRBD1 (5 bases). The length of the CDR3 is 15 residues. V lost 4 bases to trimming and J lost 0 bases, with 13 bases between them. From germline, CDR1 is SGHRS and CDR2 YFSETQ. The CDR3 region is CASSIQAGPNYGYTF. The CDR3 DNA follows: TGCGCCAGCAGCATCCAGGCAGGGCCTAACTATGGCTACACCTTC.

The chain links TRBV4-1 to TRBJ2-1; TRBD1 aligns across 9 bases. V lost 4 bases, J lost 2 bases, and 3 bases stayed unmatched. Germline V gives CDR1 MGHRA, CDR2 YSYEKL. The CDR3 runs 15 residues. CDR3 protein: CASSRGQGTYNEQFF. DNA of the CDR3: TGCGCCAGCAGCCGGGGACAGGGTACCTACAATGAGCAGTTCTTC.

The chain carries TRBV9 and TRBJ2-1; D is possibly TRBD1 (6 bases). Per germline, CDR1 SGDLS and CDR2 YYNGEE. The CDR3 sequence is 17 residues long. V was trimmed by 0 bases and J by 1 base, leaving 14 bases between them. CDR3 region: CASSVGEATGSYNEQFF. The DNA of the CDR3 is TGTGCCAGCAGCGTAGGGGAAGCTACAGGGTCCTACAATGAGCAGTTCTTC.

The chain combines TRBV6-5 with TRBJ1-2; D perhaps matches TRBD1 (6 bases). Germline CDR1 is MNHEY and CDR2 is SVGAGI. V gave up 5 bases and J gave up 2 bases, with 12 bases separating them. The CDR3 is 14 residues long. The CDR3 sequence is CASSMGAGNYGYTF. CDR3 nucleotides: TGTGCCAGCAGTATGGGGGCGGGGAACTATGGCTACACCTTC.

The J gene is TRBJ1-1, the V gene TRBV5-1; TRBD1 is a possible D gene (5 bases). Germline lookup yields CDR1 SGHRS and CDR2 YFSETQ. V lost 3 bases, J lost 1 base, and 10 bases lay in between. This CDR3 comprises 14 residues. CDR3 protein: CASSYGGGNTEAFF. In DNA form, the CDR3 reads TGCGCCAGCAGCTACGGTGGGGGGAACACTGAAGCTTTCTTT. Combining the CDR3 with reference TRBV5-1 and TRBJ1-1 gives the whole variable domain KAGVTQTPRYLIKTRGQQVTLSCSPISGHRSVSWYQQTPGQGLQFLFEYFSETQRNKGNFPGRFSGRQFSNSRSEMNVSTLELGDSALYLCASSYGGGNTEAFFGQGTRLTVV.

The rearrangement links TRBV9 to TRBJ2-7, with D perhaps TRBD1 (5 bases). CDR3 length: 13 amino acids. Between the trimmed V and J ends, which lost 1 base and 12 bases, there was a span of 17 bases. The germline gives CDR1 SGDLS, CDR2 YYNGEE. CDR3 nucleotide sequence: TGTGCCAGCAGCGTATCCCACAACAAGGGGCTGTACTTC. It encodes CASSVSHNKGLYF. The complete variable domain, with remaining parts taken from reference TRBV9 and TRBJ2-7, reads DSGVTQTPKHLITATGQRVTLRCSPRSGDLSVYWYQQSLDQGLQFLIQYYNGEERAKGNILERFSAQQFPDLHSELNLSSLELGDSALYFCASSVSHNKGLYFGPGTRLTVT.

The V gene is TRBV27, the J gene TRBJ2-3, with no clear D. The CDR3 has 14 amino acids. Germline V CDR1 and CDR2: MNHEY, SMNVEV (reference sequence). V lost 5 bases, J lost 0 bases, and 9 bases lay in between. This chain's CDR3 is CASSPQTSTDTQYF. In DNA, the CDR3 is TGTGCCAGCAGTCCCCAGACTAGCACAGATACGCAGTATTTT.

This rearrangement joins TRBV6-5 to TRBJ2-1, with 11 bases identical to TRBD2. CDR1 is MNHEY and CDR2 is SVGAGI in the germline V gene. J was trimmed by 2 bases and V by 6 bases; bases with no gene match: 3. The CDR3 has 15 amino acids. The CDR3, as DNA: TGTGCCAGCAGCCTGACTAGCGGGGCCTACAATGAGCAGTTCTTC. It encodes CASSLTSGAYNEQFF.

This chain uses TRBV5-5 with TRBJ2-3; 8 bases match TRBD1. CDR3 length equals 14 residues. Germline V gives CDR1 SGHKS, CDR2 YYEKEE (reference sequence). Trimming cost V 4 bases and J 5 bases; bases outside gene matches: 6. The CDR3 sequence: CASSGGTGLDTQYF. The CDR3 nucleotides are TGTGCCAGCAGCGGAGGGACAGGTTTAGATACGCAGTATTTT.

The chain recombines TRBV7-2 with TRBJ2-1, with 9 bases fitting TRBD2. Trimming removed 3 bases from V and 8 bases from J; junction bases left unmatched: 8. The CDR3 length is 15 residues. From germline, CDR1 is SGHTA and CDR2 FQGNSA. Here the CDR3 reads CASSFGGGRAYEQFF. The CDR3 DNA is TGTGCCAGCAGCTTTGGGGGCGGGAGGGCTTATGAGCAGTTCTTC.

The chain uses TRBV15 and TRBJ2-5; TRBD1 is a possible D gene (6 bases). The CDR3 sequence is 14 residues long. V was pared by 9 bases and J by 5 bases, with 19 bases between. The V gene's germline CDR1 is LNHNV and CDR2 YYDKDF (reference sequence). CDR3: CATSFVQGFETQYF. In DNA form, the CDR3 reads TGTGCCACATCCTTCGTACAGGGTTTCGAGACCCAGTACTTC.

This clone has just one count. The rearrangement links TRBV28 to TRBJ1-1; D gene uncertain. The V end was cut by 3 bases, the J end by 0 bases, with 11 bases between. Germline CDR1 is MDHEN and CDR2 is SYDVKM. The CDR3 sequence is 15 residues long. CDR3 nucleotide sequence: TGTGCCAGCAGTTTGACAACGGCGATGAACACTGAAGCTTTCTTT. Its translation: CASSLTTAMNTEAFF. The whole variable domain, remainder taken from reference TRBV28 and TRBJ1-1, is DVKVTQSSRYLVKRTGEKVFLECVQDMDHENMFWYRQDPGLGLRLIYFSYDVKMKEKGDIPEGYSVSREKKERFSLILESASTNQTSMYLCASSLTTAMNTEAFFGQGTRLTVV.

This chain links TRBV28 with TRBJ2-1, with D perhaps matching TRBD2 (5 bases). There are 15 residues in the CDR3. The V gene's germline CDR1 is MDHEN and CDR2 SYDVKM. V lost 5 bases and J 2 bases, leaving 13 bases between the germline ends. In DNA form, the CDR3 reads TGTGCCAGCAGTAGGAACAGAGGGCCCTACAATGAGCAGTTCTTC. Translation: CASSRNRGPYNEQFF.